A single sample gave rise to the 22 T cell receptor beta chains below, sequenced in a study of OX40 agonist ivuxolimab in advanced cancers. Library prep was done by the immunoSEQ multiplex PCR assay. Drawn from immuneACCESS, this table holds only the in-frame rearrangements with V and J called that TCRdb kept. Clones are partly lost; checked studies trace under half to an unresolved V gene and leave the rest unexplained. The sample table holds over 45,000 clones, of which 79% were seen once. The ten biggest clones cover 1.9% of the sample. The sample here was CD4+ or CD8+ T cells sorted from blood, taken in a trial of the OX40 agonist ivuxolimab. Receptor source: an adult with an advanced solid tumor such as melanoma, head and neck, liver or kidney cancer.

This sequence joins TRBV19 and TRBJ1-2, with D tentatively TRBD1 (6 bases). Germline CDR1 and CDR2: LNHDA and SQIVND (reference sequence). This CDR3 comprises 15 residues. Trimming removed 4 bases from V and 4 bases from J, with 16 bases in between. CDR3 region: CASSNRGGTSYGYTF. The DNA of the CDR3 is TGTGCCAGTAGTAACAGAGGGGGGACCTCCTATGGCTACACCTTC.

The V gene is TRBV11-2, the J gene TRBJ2-7; 7 nucleotides match TRBD1. The germline CDR1 and CDR2 sequences are SGHAT and FQNNGV. Trimming removed 5 bases from V and 0 bases from J; junction bases left unmatched: 7. This CDR3 comprises 15 residues. CDR3 DNA sequence: TGTGCCAGCAGCCCCCGACAGGGCCCCTCCTACGAGCAGTACTTC. Encoded protein: CASSPRQGPSYEQYF.

CDR3 in amino acids: CAWSVGRYGYTF. In nucleotides, the CDR3 is TGTGCCTGGAGTGTAGGTCGATATGGCTACACCTTC. This rearrangement joins TRBV30 to TRBJ1-2; no reliable D call. The CDR3 spans 12 residues. Trimming left V 0 bases short and J 5 bases short, with 7 bases between. The germline gives CDR1 GTSNPN, CDR2 SVGIG (reference sequence).

The CDR3 nucleotides read TGCGCCAGCAGCCCCTACTACCCCGGGACCCCGGCGGAGCCCCAGCATTTT. Translation gives CASSPYYPGTPAEPQHF. V usage is TRBV4-1 and J usage is TRBJ1-5; TRBD1 might be the D (5 bases). CDR1 is MGHRA, CDR2 YSYEKL, per germline. This CDR3 comprises 17 residues. V lost 4 bases and J 8 bases, leaving 24 bases between the germline ends.

This clone came up once. V usage is TRBV19 and J usage is TRBJ2-3, with a weak D call TRBD2 (5 bases). Deletions cut 4 bases from V and 9 bases from J, with 14 bases between. This CDR3 has 13 residues. The germline gives CDR1 LNHDA, CDR2 SQIVND (reference sequence). This CDR3 reads CASSTGVGETQYF. CDR3 nucleotides: TGTGCCAGTAGTACCGGGGTCGGGGAGACGCAGTATTTT.

The chain recombines TRBV7-2 with TRBJ2-3, with TRBD2 matching 9 bases. The trim removed 5 bases at V and 0 bases at J, leaving 6 bases unmatched. The germline V gene encodes CDR1 SGHTA and CDR2 FQGNSA. The CDR3 extends over 16 amino acids. As DNA, the CDR3 is TGTGCCAGCAGCCCAAGACTAGCGGATAGCACAGATACGCAGTATTTT. Protein sequence: CASSPRLADSTDTQYF. Variable domain in full (rest from reference TRBV7-2 and TRBJ2-3): GAGVSQSPSNKVTEKGKDVELRCDPISGHTALYWYRQSLGQGLEFLIYFQGNSAPDKSGLPSDRFSAERTGGSVSTLTIQRTQQEDSAVYLCASSPRLADSTDTQYFGPGTRLTVL.

This chain links TRBV30 with TRBJ2-3; 8 nucleotides agree with TRBD1. Germline loops: CDR1 GTSNPN, CDR2 SVGIG (reference sequence). CDR3 length: 13 residues. After removal of 0 bases from V and 4 bases from J, the junction contained 0 bases not matched to a gene. Written as DNA, the CDR3 is TGTGCCTGGAGTGTACAGGGGGCAGATACGCAGTATTTT. It yields the protein CAWSVQGADTQYF.

The rearrangement links TRBV7-8 to TRBJ2-6; no clear D gene. The germline V gene encodes CDR1 SGHVS and CDR2 FQNEAQ. The CDR3 extends over 18 amino acids. Trimming shortened V by 2 bases and J by 0 bases, and 14 bases separated the two germline ends. DNA of the CDR3: TGTGCCAGCAGCTTAAAGGTTTTCTTGAGCTCTGGGGCCAACGTCCTGACTTTC. Translated: CASSLKVFLSSGANVLTF. Full variable domain (remainder filled in from reference TRBV7-8 and TRBJ2-6): GAGVSQSPRYKVAKRGQDVALRCDPISGHVSLFWYQQALGQGPEFLTYFQNEAQLDKSGLPSDRFFAERPEGSVSTLKIQRTQQEDSAVYLCASSLKVFLSSGANVLTFGAGSRLTVL.

The chain links TRBV18 to TRBJ2-7, with 10 bases matching TRBD2. CDR1 is KGHSH, CDR2 LQKENI, per germline. V gave up 1 base and J gave up 5 bases; unmatched junction bases: 8. The CDR3 has 16 residues. In DNA, the CDR3 is TGTGCCAGCTCACCACAACCTAGCGGGAGTCTCAACGAGCAGTACTTC. This codes for CASSPQPSGSLNEQYF.

V gene TRBV19 combines with J gene TRBJ2-3; D gene ambiguous. Between the trimmed V and J ends, which lost 5 bases and 2 bases, there was a span of 14 bases. The CDR3 consists of 15 residues. Germline-derived CDR1 and CDR2 are LNHDA and SQIVND (reference sequence). CDR3 DNA: TGTGCCAGTAGTCCATGGGTAGCAAACACAGATACGCAGTATTTT. Protein product: CASSPWVANTDTQYF.

V is TRBV6-5 and J is TRBJ2-4; the D gene is possibly TRBD1 (6 bases). Germline V lookup: CDR1 MNHEY, CDR2 SVGAGI. The CDR3 covers 14 residues. V gave up 7 bases and J gave up 0 bases, with 10 bases separating them. CDR3 in DNA: TGTGCCAGCAATACAGGGTCAGCCAAAAACATTCAGTACTTC. Its translation is CASNTGSAKNIQYF.

CDR3 DNA sequence: TGTGCCAGCAGCTTGACTGTCTACGAGCAGTACTTC. Translating it yields CASSLTVYEQYF. The V and J genes are TRBV5-4 and TRBJ2-7, with D uncertain. CDR1 SGHNT and CDR2 YYREEE come from the germline V gene (reference sequence). V lost 1 base and J 3 bases, leaving 5 bases between the germline ends. The CDR3 runs 12 residues.

Details on this clone: An end of the junction does not agree with germline; a read error may underlie this. The rearrangement joins TRBV10-3 to TRBJ2-5; 8 bases are a match to TRBD1. CDR1 is ENHRY and CDR2 is SYGVKD in the germline V gene. The CDR3 is 15 residues long. The CDR3 nucleotides are TGTGCCACCCACGACACAACAGGGGGGTTGGGACTTCTCGACTTC. It specifies CATHDTTGGLGLLDF.

V and J are TRBV2 and TRBJ1-2; D gene unclear. This CDR3 contains 13 residues. Germline V gives CDR1 SNHLY, CDR2 FYNNEI. V lost 3 bases to trimming and J lost 9 bases, with 14 bases between them. CDR3 bases: TGTGCCAGCAGTGACGGCCAACCCCTCCGCTACACCTTC. Translated, it gives CASSDGQPLRYTF. Full variable domain (missing parts from reference TRBV2 and TRBJ1-2): EPEVTQTPSHQVTQMGQEVILRCVPISNHLYFYWYRQILGQKVEFLVSFYNNEISEKSEIFDDQFSVERPDGSNFTLKIRSTKLEDSAMYFCASSDGQPLRYTFGSGTRLTVV.

The rearrangement links TRBV5-4 to TRBJ2-7; TRBD2 matches at 7 bases. Germline V CDR1 and CDR2: SGHNT, YYREEE (reference sequence). V shed 0 bases, J shed 4 bases, and the junction held 1 base outside the gene matches. This CDR3 has 13 amino acids. The CDR3 reads CASSLGEGYEQYF. The CDR3 coding sequence is TGTGCCAGCAGCTTGGGGGAGGGGTACGAGCAGTACTTC. Full variable domain (outside the CDR3, taken from reference TRBV5-4 and TRBJ2-7): ETGVTQSPTHLIKTRGQQVTLRCSSQSGHNTVSWYQQALGQGPQFIFQYYREEENGRGNFPPRFSGLQFPNYSSELNVNALELDDSALYLCASSLGEGYEQYFGPGTRLTVT.

The rearrangement links TRBV19 to TRBJ2-7; D is perhaps TRBD1 or TRBD2 (6 bases each). The V gene lost 5 bases and the J gene lost 3 bases, with 11 bases spanning the gap. Germline assignment: CDR1 LNHDA and CDR2 SQIVND (reference sequence). The CDR3 is 13 residues long. DNA of the CDR3: TGTGCCAGTAGTGCGGGACACCGCTACGAGCAGTACTTC. Its protein product is CASSAGHRYEQYF.

V and J are TRBV11-2 and TRBJ2-3; TRBD2 might be the D (5 bases). Germline V gene data show CDR1 as SGHAT and CDR2 as FQNNGV. Deletions cut 2 bases from V and 4 bases from J, with 13 bases between. The CDR3 extends over 15 amino acids. The chain's CDR3 is CASSLRVAGADTQYF. Written as DNA, the CDR3 is TGTGCCAGCAGCTTAAGAGTGGCCGGGGCAGATACGCAGTATTTT.

The V call is TRBV9, the J call TRBJ1-1; no reliable D call. V was pared by 4 bases and J by 0 bases, with 13 bases between. CDR1 SGDLS and CDR2 YYNGEE come from the germline V gene. The CDR3 loop spans 15 amino acids. CDR3 sequence (DNA): TGTGCCAGCAGCTTCGTAGGGAACGTGAACACTGAAGCTTTCTTT. As protein: CASSFVGNVNTEAFF.

The V gene is TRBV7-2, the J gene TRBJ2-1, with D hard to call. Germline CDR1 SGHTA, CDR2 FQGNSA. CDR3 length equals 15 residues. V lost 5 bases and J 1 base, leaving 12 bases between the germline ends. CDR3 nucleotides: TGTGCCAGCAGCCTTGCGGACGGATCCTACAATGAGCAGTTCTTC. Translating gives CASSLADGSYNEQFF.

This chain joins TRBV5-4 and TRBJ2-1; TRBD1 matches at 9 bases. After removal of 0 bases from V and 0 bases from J, the junction contained 10 bases not matched to a gene. Germline CDR1 is SGHNT and CDR2 is YYREEE (reference sequence). There are 19 residues in the CDR3. The CDR3 region has the DNA TGTGCCAGCAGCTTGGCGGGACAGGGCCAACAGAGCTCCTACAATGAGCAGTTCTTC. Protein product: CASSLAGQGQQSSYNEQFF.

In its sample, this clone was seen a few times. The rearrangement links TRBV19 to TRBJ1-2; D call uncertain. This CDR3 contains 15 residues. Trimming shortened V by 1 base and J by 2 bases, and 11 bases separated the two germline ends. Germline CDR1 and CDR2: LNHDA and SQIVND (reference sequence). The CDR3 here is CASSIVSDGNYGYTF. CDR3 DNA: TGTGCCAGTAGTATAGTCTCGGACGGGAACTATGGCTACACCTTC.

The chain joins TRBV11-2 to TRBJ1-2; D may be TRBD1 (6 bases). This CDR3 is built from 14 residues. Germline assignment: CDR1 SGHAT and CDR2 FQNNGV. The V end lost 5 bases, the J end lost 4 bases, and 14 bases lay between the germline ends. This CDR3 reads CASSQLGAGYGYTF. In nucleotides, the CDR3 is TGTGCCAGCAGCCAATTGGGGGCCGGCTATGGCTACACCTTC.